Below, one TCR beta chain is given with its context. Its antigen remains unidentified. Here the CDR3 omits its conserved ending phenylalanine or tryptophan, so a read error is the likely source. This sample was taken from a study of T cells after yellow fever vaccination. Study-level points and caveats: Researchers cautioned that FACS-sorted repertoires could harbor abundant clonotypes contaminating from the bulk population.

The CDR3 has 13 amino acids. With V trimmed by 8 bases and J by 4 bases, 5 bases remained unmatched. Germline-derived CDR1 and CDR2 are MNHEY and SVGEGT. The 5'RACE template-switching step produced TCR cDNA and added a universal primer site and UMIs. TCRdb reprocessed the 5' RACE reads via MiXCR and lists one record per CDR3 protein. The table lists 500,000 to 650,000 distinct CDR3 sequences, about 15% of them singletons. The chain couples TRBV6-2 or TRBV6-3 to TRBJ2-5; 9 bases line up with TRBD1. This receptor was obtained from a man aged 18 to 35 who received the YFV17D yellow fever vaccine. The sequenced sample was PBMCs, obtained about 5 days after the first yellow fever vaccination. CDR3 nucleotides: TGTGCCAGCCGATCGACAGGGGGAGAGACCCAGTACTTA. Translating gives CASRSTGGETQYL.